This T cell receptor (beta chain) stems from a study of T cell responses to AZD1222 COVID-19 vaccine. CDR3 length equals 15 residues. Germline V gene lookup returns CDR1 MNHEY and CDR2 SVGAGI. V was clipped by 6 bases and J by 5 bases, with 19 bases between them. Turning to this clone: What it binds is not known.

Generated by immunoSEQ multiplex PCR, the TCRdb table keeps only in-frame clones and is missing some. In the table there are 150,000 or so clones, approximately 94% of which are singletons. Study findings and constraints: Most donors were white British, females outnumbered males, and clonal diversity was possibly underestimated. Spike-specific TCR breadth and depth both grew after two AZD1222 doses.

This clonotype originated in an adult in good health. Sequenced here: peripheral blood, sampled on day 0 of AZD1222 vaccination. V gene TRBV6-5 combines with J gene TRBJ1-1, with D perhaps matching TRBD1 (6 bases). This CDR3 reads CASRGPGRGRTEAFF. The CDR3 DNA follows: TGTGCCAGCAGGGGGCCAGGGAGGGGGAGGACTGAAGCTTTCTTT.